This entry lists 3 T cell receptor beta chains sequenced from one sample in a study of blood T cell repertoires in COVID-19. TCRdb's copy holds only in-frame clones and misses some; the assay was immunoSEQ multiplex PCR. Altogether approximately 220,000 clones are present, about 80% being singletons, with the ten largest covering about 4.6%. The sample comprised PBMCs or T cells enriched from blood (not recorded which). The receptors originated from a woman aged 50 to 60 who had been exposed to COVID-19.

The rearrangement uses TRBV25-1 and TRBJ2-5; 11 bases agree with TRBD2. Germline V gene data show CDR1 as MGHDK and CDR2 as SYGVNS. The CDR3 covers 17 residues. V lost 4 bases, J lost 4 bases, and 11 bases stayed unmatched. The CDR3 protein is CASSGSSGGWRGETQYF. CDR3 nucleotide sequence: TGTGCCAGCAGTGGATCTAGCGGGGGGTGGCGCGGAGAGACCCAGTACTTC.

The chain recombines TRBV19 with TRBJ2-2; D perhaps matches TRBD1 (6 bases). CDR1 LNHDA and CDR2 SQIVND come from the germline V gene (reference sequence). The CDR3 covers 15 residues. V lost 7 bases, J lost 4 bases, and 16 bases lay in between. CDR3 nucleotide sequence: TGTGCCAGTATCCCAACCGGCAGGGGCACCGGGGAGCTGTTTTTT. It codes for CASIPTGRGTGELFF.

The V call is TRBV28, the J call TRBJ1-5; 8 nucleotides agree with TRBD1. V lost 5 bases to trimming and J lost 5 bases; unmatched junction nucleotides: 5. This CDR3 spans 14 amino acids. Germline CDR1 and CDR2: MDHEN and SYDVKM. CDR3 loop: CASSERTGYQPQHF. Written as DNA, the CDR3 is TGTGCCAGCAGTGAAAGGACAGGGTATCAGCCCCAGCATTTT.